This T cell receptor (beta chain) was recovered during a study of radiotherapy plus CTLA-4 blockade in lung cancer. The protocol was immunoSEQ multiplex PCR, while the TCRdb copy is restricted to in-frame clones and leaves out a portion. The data contain about 94,000 clones, approximately 82% of them seen just once; the ten biggest clones take up about 23%. The sequence was collected from a human donor with non-small cell lung cancer that progressed on radiotherapy plus ipilimumab. Source: peripheral blood, taken from a patient treated with radiotherapy plus ipilimumab.

The CDR3 is CAISEGVDTQYF. CDR3 DNA sequence: TGTGCCATCAGTGAAGGGGTAGATACGCAGTATTTT. The rearrangement links TRBV10-3 to TRBJ2-3, with TRBD1 as a possible D gene (5 bases). CDR3 length: 12 amino acids. Germline V lookup: CDR1 ENHRY, CDR2 SYGVKD. V lost 3 bases to trimming and J lost 5 bases, with 6 bases between them.